This T cell receptor (beta chain) was sequenced during a study of CD4 T cells in relation to SARS-CoV-2 and coronaviruses. Whole-study context: TCR beta CDR3s were sequenced after approximately nine-day antigen culture of PBMCs.

The assay was immunoSEQ multiplex PCR, and TCRdb's table has in-frame clones only and misses some. The sample shows about 22,000 clones, approximately 68% of them seen only once. Unexposed donor CD4+ T cells date from about 2011-2018, before the COVID-19 pandemic. CD4+ T cells were isolated from the cells after 10 days of culture. Cells permitting, SARS-CoV-2 S/N and four cold-coronavirus spikes were tested on unexposed-donor CD4+ T cells. Cultures held under 2.5 million PBMCs per well with roughly 10 IU/ml IL-2. Cultures received half-medium IL-2 refreshes on days 3 and 7. To note about this clone: Its matching antigen is unknown.

This TCR derives from a human donor in good health. Sequences were obtained from CD4+ T cells from PBMCs, cultured in vitro.

CDR3 amino acids: CASSINRDNQPQHF. The DNA of the CDR3 is TGTGCCAGCAGTATTAACAGGGACAATCAGCCCCAGCATTTT. V and J are TRBV2 and TRBJ1-5; D perhaps matches TRBD1 (6 bases). Trimming cost V 5 bases and J 3 bases, with 11 bases left between them. CDR3 length: 14 amino acids. The germline V gene has CDR1 SNHLY and CDR2 FYNNEI.